Listed here is a single TCR beta chain. Its specificity is unknown. This specimen comes from a study of T-cell reconstitution after alpha-beta-depleted transplantation in children. Study results and limitations: T-cell counts and diversity at one year following transplant were attributed mainly to newly produced T cells.

The TCRbeta library was prepared with unique molecular identifiers. TCRdb fed the PCR reads into MiXCR, producing one record per CDR3 protein. Seen here are tens of thousands of distinct CDR3 sequences, 4.9% observed once, and the top ten hold 15% to 20%. Sequenced here: PBMCs, mostly from graft donor cells, sampled 180 days after TCRalphabeta/CD19-depleted stem cell transplant. The TCR was taken from a boy in the first two years of life who had a stem cell transplant for acute myeloid leukemia, so the T cells may come from the graft donor.

For the CDR3, the DNA is TGCAGTGCTAGAGCCGGGACTAGCGGGGACCAAAGCTCCTACAATGAGCAGTTCTTC. Encoded protein: CSARAGTSGDQSSYNEQFF. This rearrangement joins TRBV20-1 to TRBJ2-1, with TRBD2 matching 13 bases. The V gene's germline CDR1 is DFQATT and CDR2 SNEGSKA (reference sequence). With V trimmed by 1 base and J by 0 bases, 9 bases remained unmatched. This CDR3 region has 19 residues.